The clone carrying this TCR beta chain was recorded at least ten times. Its antigen remains unidentified. If no ophthalmopathy progression occurred within 18 months, Graves' hyperthyroidism was stable. Pregnant or lactating patients were excluded, as were those with uncontrolled infection or other autoimmune disease. TCR beta CDR3 region amplification was performed from RNA transcripts. Researchers ran a first-round RT-PCR on the TCR CDR3 using the HTBI primer set. One entry per CDR3 protein, called by TCRdb with MiXCR from the multiplex PCR reads. The data show approximately 430,000 distinct CDR3 sequences, about 15% seen once. The germline V gene encodes CDR1 SGHKS and CDR2 YYEKEE (reference sequence). Between the trimmed V and J ends, which lost 3 bases and 2 bases, there was a span of 12 bases. This CDR3 region has 14 residues. This record belongs to a study of T cells in Graves' hyperthyroidism and ophthalmopathy. Findings of the study overall: Most thyroid clonotypes expanded above 0.001 appeared in blood too. The model predicted ophthalmopathy a median around seven months before onset.

The chain couples TRBV5-5 to TRBJ2-7; D gene unclear. Sample: blood. This sequence originates from a woman younger than 30 with Graves' hyperthyroidism. The CDR3 loop is CASSSRGSTYEQYF. The CDR3 nucleotides read TGTGCCAGCAGCTCGCGCGGCTCCACCTACGAGCAGTACTTC.